The entry that follows covers one TCR beta chain sequence. This CDR3 spans 12 amino acids. The germline gives CDR1 SGHVS, CDR2 FQNEAQ. The ends lost 5 bases at V and 9 bases at J; junction bases unmatched: 4. The data were obtained in a study of blood T cell repertoires in COVID-19. Only in-frame clones appear in the TCRdb table, and some are missing; sequencing was by immunoSEQ multiplex PCR. Among about 180,000 clones listed, around 87% were seen once. Material: peripheral blood. The V call is TRBV7-8, the J call TRBJ1-5, with TRBD1 matching over 7 bases. This TCR derives from a man aged 35 to 55 with active or convalescent COVID-19. CDR3 sequence: CASSPQGGPQHF. CDR3 nucleotide sequence: TGTGCCAGCAGCCCGCAGGGGGGGCCCCAGCATTTT.